This T cell receptor beta chain was documented in a study of T cells in Graves' hyperthyroidism and ophthalmopathy. Study summary: At the time of initial diagnosis and before any treatment, peripheral blood was collected. Findings and limits, study-wide: Ophthalmopathy was predicted by the model a median of approximately six months ahead of onset.

The blood sample dates from first hyperthyroidism diagnosis, preceding any ophthalmopathy symptoms. There are many counts of this clonotype. Its target is unknown. The V end lost 6 bases, the J end lost 1 base, and 13 bases lay between the germline ends. The CDR3 has 14 amino acids. Germline-derived CDR1 and CDR2 are SNHLY and FYNNEI. The TCR beta CDR3 regions underwent amplification using RNA transcripts as the source. TCR CDR3 underwent first-round RT-PCR with the HTBI primer set. TCRdb analysed the multiplex PCR reads with MiXCR anew, one entry per CDR3 protein. Among hundreds of thousands of distinct CDR3 sequences, 15% to 20% were seen once, and the ten largest hold 16%.

Sequencing used blood. The chain joins TRBV2 to TRBJ2-7, with D possibly TRBD1 on 6 matching bases. This clonotype originated in a woman aged 45-59 years with Graves' hyperthyroidism that later progressed to Graves' ophthalmopathy. CDR3 DNA: TGTGCCAGCAGCGCTCACGGACAGTCCTACGAGCAGTACTTC. It encodes CASSAHGQSYEQYF.